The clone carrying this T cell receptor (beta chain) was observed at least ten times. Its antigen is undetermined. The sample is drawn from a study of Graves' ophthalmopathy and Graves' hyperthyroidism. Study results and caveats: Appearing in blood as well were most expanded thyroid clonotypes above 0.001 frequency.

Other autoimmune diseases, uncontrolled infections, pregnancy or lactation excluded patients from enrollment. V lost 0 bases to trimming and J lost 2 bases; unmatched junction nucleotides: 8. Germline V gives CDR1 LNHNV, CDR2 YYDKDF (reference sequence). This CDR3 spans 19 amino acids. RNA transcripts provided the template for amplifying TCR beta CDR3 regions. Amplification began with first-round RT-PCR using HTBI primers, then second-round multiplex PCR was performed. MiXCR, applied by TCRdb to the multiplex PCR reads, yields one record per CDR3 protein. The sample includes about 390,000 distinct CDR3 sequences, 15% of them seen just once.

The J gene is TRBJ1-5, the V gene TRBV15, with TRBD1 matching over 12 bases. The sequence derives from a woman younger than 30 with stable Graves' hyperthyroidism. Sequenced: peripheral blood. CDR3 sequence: CATSRDSGQGAPGNQPQHF. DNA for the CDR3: TGTGCCACCAGCAGAGATTCGGGACAGGGGGCGCCCGGCAATCAGCCCCAGCATTTT.